This T cell receptor (beta chain) was identified during a study of T cells in Graves' hyperthyroidism and ophthalmopathy. RNA transcripts provided the source from which TCR beta CDR3 regions were amplified. The study used the HTBI primer set for a first-round RT-PCR of the TCR CDR3. Each CDR3 protein gets one entry after TCRdb re-called the multiplex PCR reads with MiXCR. The table includes hundreds of thousands of distinct CDR3 sequences, approximately 20% detected once. CDR1 is SGHNT and CDR2 is YENEEA in the germline V gene. The CDR3 has 17 amino acids. The V end lost 4 bases, the J end lost 1 base, and 18 bases lay between the germline ends.

Sequencing was performed on blood. The rearrangement links TRBV11-3 to TRBJ2-3, with D perhaps assigned TRBD1 or TRBD2 (5 bases each). This sequence was found in a man aged 25-45 years with Graves' ophthalmopathy. In DNA form, the CDR3 reads TGTGCCAGCAGCTGGGAGTTTGTGGGGGTCGGCACAGATACGCAGTATTTT. It translates to CASSWEFVGVGTDTQYF. The variable domain in full, with the rest retrieved from reference TRBV11-3 and TRBJ2-3, is EAGVVQSPRYKIIEKKQPVAFWCNPISGHNTLYWYLQNLGQGPELLIRYENEEAVDDSQLPKDRFSAERLKGVDSTLKIQPAELGDSAVYLCASSWEFVGVGTDTQYFGPGTRLTVL.